The text below deals with one T cell receptor beta chain. The germline V and J ends were trimmed by 2 bases and 0 bases, with 7 bases remaining between them. The CDR3 has 14 amino acids. Germline V gives CDR1 SGHTA, CDR2 FQGNSA. How the authors handled the data: Estimation of nucleated cell counts relied on the amplification of reference gene primers. This table comes from immunoSEQ multiplex PCR, and its TCRdb copy is limited to in-frame clones, with some not included. V, J and clone size derive from that table, while D and trimming were established from the DNA sequence. The table includes about 48,000 clones, around four fifths detected once. This entry belongs to a study of blood T cell repertoires in COVID-19. Study context: Researchers got acute and convalescent COVID-19 samples from the United States, Italy and Spain. Nucleic acid was either cDNA or gDNA, and it came from T cells, B-cell-depleted T cells, or PBMCs.

The clonotype originates from a man aged 70-80 years with acute or convalescent COVID-19. The sequencing input was peripheral blood. This chain joins TRBV7-2 and TRBJ1-1; a possible D gene is TRBD1 (5 bases). The CDR3 region has the DNA TGTGCCAGCAGCTTACAGGGTATGAACACTGAAGCTTTCTTT. It yields the protein CASSLQGMNTEAFF.